This T cell receptor beta chain comes out of a study of a mutant IDH1 vaccine in newly diagnosed glioma. In the study overall: Sex distribution of treated patients was roughly 60% male and approximately 38% female; mean age was around 40 years. Radiotherapy, temozolomide, or both had been given previously, and both were given to most. General study results and limits: Pseudoprogression appeared unlinked to shifts in leading peripheral T cell clonotypes.

Only in-frame clones appear in the TCRdb table, and some are missing; sequencing was by immunoSEQ multiplex PCR. The data hold 56,000 or so clones, with over 60% observed a single time. Comments on this clone: Its cognate antigen is unknown.

Described time point: week 47, end of study. Every vaccination contained 300 ug of the mutant IDH1 20-mer peptide and was paired with topical imiquimod. V was clipped by 0 bases and J by 1 base, with 3 bases between them. CDR3 length equals 13 residues. Germline CDR1 is LGHNA and CDR2 is YSLEER. Sequenced here: PBMCs, sampled from a glioma patient whose treatment included an IDH1 peptide vaccine. J is TRBJ1-1 and V is TRBV4-3; no definite D call. The origin of this receptor is a woman in her 40s with glioma. Some clones in this sample may be carry-over from other donors' samples. DNA of the CDR3: TGCGCCAGCAGCCAAGATAGGAACACTGAAGCTTTCTTT. Translated, it gives CASSQDRNTEAFF.